Sequencing of this T cell receptor beta chain was carried out in a study of radiation and T cells in renal cell carcinoma. Study-wide context: Nephrectomy followed 15 Gy stereotactic body radiation by 4 weeks. Points from the study as a whole: From baseline, blood top tumor clonotypes peaked at 2 weeks post-radiation.

Time point reported: blood 2 weeks post-SBRT. This sample's treatment: 15 Gy SBRT to primary tumor, nephrectomy 4 weeks later. This renal cell carcinoma was of the clear cell type. In regard to this clone: Its antigen is as yet unknown.

This CDR3 is 14 amino acids long. Trimming left V 0 bases short and J 6 bases short, with 12 bases between. Germline V lookup: CDR1 SGDLS, CDR2 YYNGEE. Some clones are missing from TCRdb's copy, which holds only in-frame ones; the method was immunoSEQ multiplex PCR. This table holds 150,000 to 160,000 clones, roughly 87% found once. Here the sequenced sample was blood, taken from a patient whose treatment included radiotherapy and nephrectomy. The genes are TRBV9 and TRBJ2-5, with D perhaps matching TRBD1 (6 bases). The TCR comes from a woman between 50 and 59 years old with renal cell carcinoma. CDR3 DNA sequence: TGTGCCAGCAGCGTAGGGTCAGGGGAGAAGACCCAGTACTTC. It specifies CASSVGSGEKTQYF. Drawing the rest from reference TRBV9 and TRBJ2-5, the complete variable domain is DSGVTQTPKHLITATGQRVTLRCSPRSGDLSVYWYQQSLDQGLQFLIQYYNGEERAKGNILERFSAQQFPDLHSELNLSSLELGDSALYFCASSVGSGEKTQYFGPGTRLLVL.